This T cell receptor (beta chain) is drawn from a study of Ad26.COV2.S vaccination and SARS-CoV-2 variants (dated by TCRdb to the early 2020s). Notes on the research overall: Donors in the vaccine arm were drawn from COV1001, a multicentre, randomized, double-blind, placebo-controlled phase I-IIa trial testing Ad26.COV2.S in healthy adults. Ad26.COV2.S was administered intramuscularly at 5 x 10^10 or 1 x 10^11 viral particles, either as a single shot or as two shots given 56 days apart. TCRbeta repertoire sequencing served as the tool for gauging how specific and how broad the SARS-CoV-2-reactive T cell receptors were following Ad26.COV2.S vaccination. The TCR-sequenced set comprised about 32 samples: some 19 Ad26.COV2.S vaccine recipients, 5 placebo recipients and 8 SARS-CoV-2 convalescent individuals. Trial participants were randomized into five groups of five, in which low-dose or high-dose Ad26.COV2.S was given once or twice, or placebo was given on both occasions. Investigators did not know the trial group allocation while performing experiments and assessing outcomes.

The treatment or condition label on this specimen signifies: around 19 received Ad26.COV2.S at low or high dose, single or two shots; several received placebo; per-sample allocation not given. For vaccine and placebo recipients, repertoires were sequenced using samples collected on day 63 after the first injection. In Cohort 1b, about two dozen adults aged 18-55 years were enrolled at a single site in Boston, USA, between 29 July and 7 August 2020. Ad26.COV2.S was a replication-incompetent adenovirus type 26 vector expressing a prefusion-stabilized SARS-CoV-2 spike protein from the original Wuhan strain. The CDR3 sequence holds 17 residues, the cysteine and phenylalanine included. Only the CDR3 region is kept as DNA, spanning 51 bases read in frame from base 1. CDR1 is given as LGHNA and CDR2 as YNFKEQ, both from the germline V gene. V loses 4 bases, J loses 0 bases, and the germline ends lie 16 bases apart.

The immunoSEQ Assay was used to sequence TCRbeta CDR3 regions. After extraction, genomic DNA underwent amplification by bias-controlled multiplex PCR, followed by high-throughput sequencing. The authors' pipeline ran thus. To quantify the absolute abundance of every unique TCRbeta CDR3 region, sequences were collapsed and filtered. T cell fraction was estimated by normalizing TCRbeta template counts to usable DNA, with usable DNA measured through amplification of reference genes found in all nucleated cells. Repertoire TCRs were annotated as SARS-CoV-2-specific when V gene, CDR3 amino acid sequence and J gene were exactly matched to a known reactive TCR set. The reference SARS-CoV-2 TCR set was obtained from MIRA and was filtered for enrichment in COVID-19-positive ImmuneCODE repertoires, whereby public or cross-reactive TCRs were removed. Using the MIRA antigens, annotated TCRs were further analysed by specific ORF or by position within an ORF. Breadth was defined as annotated unique rearrangements over total unique productive rearrangements; depth was the summed frequency of those rearrangements. Group comparisons of TCR breadth used two-sided Wilcoxon rank-sum tests. The table comes from immuneACCESS by way of TCRdb, which keeps in-frame sequences with V and J called. Part of the clones is missing from these tables; in studies checked, under half for an unresolved V gene and the rest for unknown reasons. That table gives V, J and clone size, and the DNA gave D and trimming. The sample profile shows roughly 680,000 clones; approximately 88% of them were found once. The ten largest clones capture about 1.5% of the sample.

The full study reports these points: Comparable non-spike TCR breadth was observed between vaccine and placebo recipients, consistent with only spike being contained in the vaccine. After vaccination, spike-specific CD8+ and CD4+ T cell responses were reported to show substantial breadth. The authors noted that total T cell responses may have been underestimated by the TCR breadth and depth analyses. The study was not powered for comparison of responses between vaccine doses or regimens. Spike-specific TCR breadth was higher in Ad26.COV2.S recipients than in placebo recipients (P = 0.0014).

On this clone itself: No cognate antigen has been identified for it. Per-nucleotide qualities are absent, and no much larger clonotype sits a single base away.

This chain joins TRBV4-2 to TRBJ1-5; 5 matching bases give a weak D call of TRBD1. The sequencing here drew on peripheral blood, taken in a trial of Ad26.COV2.S vaccine versus placebo. The TCR sequence derives from a person between 18 and 60 years old who received the Ad26.COV2.S COVID-19 vaccine or a placebo. For the CDR3, the sequence is CASSPGGGDLSNQPQHF. The DNA sequence is as follows: TGTGCCAGCAGCCCCGGGGGAGGGGATCTTAGCAATCAGCCCCAGCATTTT.